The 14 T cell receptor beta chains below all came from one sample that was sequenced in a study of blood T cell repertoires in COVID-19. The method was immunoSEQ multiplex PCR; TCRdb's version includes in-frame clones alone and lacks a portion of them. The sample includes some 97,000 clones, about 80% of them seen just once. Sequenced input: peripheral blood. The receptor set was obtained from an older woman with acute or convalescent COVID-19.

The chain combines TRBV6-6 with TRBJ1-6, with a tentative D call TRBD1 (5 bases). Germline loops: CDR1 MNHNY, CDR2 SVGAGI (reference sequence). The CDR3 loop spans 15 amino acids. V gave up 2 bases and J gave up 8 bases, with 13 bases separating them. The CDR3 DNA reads TGTGCCAGCAGTTACAGGGGAAAAGAGGATTCACCCCTCCACTTT. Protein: CASSYRGKEDSPLHF.

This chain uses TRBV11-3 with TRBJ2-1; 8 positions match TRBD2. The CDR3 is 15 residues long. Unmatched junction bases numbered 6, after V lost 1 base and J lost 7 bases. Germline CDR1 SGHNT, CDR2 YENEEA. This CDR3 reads CASSLVGGGFNEQFF. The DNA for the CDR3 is TGTGCCAGCAGCTTAGTTGGCGGGGGGTTTAATGAGCAGTTCTTC.

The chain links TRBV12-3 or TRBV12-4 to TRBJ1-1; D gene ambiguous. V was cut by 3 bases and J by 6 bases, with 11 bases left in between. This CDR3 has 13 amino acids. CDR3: CASSFSSRAEAFF. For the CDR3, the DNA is TGTGCCAGCAGTTTTTCAAGTCGCGCTGAAGCTTTCTTT.

The CDR3 DNA reads TGTGCCAGCAGCCAAGGATTTGGACAAAACACTGAAGCTTTCTTT. It codes for CASSQGFGQNTEAFF. The chain recombines TRBV3-1 (or the pseudogene TRBV3-2) with TRBJ1-1; D possibly corresponds to TRBD1 (5 bases). The CDR3 totals 15 residues. Germline V lookup: CDR1 LGHDT, CDR2 YNNKEL (reference sequence). V gave up 1 base and J gave up 2 bases, with 11 bases separating them.

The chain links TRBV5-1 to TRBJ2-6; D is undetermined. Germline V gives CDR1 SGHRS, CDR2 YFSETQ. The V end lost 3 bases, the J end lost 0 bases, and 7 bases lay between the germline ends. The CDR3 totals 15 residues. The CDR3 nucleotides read TGCGCCAGCAGCTCGCAAGCCTCTGGGGCCAACGTCCTGACTTTC. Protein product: CASSSQASGANVLTF.

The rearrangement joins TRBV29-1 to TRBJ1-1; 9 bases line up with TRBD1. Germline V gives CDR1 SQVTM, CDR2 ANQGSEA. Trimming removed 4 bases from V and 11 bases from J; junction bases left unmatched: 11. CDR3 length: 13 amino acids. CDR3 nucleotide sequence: TGCAGCGTTGCTGAGACAGGGGGTTTGGAGGCTTTCTTT. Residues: CSVAETGGLEAFF.

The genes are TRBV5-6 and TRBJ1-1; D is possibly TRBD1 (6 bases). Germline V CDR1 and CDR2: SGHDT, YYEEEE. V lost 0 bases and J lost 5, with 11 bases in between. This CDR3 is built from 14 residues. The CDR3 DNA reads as TGTGCCAGCAGCTTGGTAGCGGGGGCGACTGAAGCTTTCTTT. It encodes CASSLVAGATEAFF.

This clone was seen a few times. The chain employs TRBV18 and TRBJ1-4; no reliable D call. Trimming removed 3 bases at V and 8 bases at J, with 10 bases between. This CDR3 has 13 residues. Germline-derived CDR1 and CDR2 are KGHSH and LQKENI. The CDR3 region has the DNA TGTGCCAGCTCACCGTTGCAGTCCGAAAAACTGTTTTTT. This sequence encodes CASSPLQSEKLFF.

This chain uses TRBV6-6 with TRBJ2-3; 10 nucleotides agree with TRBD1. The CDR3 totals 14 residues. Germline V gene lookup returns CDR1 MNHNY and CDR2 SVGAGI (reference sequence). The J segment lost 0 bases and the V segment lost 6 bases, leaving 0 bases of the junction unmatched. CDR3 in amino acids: CASRGQGSTDTQYF. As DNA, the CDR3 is TGTGCCAGCAGGGGACAGGGGAGCACAGATACGCAGTATTTT.

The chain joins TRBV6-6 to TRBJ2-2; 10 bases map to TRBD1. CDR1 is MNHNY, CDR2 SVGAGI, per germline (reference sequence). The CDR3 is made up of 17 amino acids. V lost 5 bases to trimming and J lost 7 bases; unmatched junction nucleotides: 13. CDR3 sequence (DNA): TGTGCCAGCAGTCAACCGGGACAGGGGATATTAGGCGGGGAGCTGTTTTTT. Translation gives CASSQPGQGILGGELFF.

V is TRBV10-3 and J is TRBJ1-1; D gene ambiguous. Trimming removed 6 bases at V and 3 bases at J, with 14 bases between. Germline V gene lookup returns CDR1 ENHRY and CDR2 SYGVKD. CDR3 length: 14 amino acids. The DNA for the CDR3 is TGTGCCATCAGCCCACGGGAGATGGACACTGAAGCTTTCTTT. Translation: CAISPREMDTEAFF.

DNA of the CDR3: TGTGCCAGCAGCGCGACAGCGGGACAGCCCCAGCATTTT. Translating it yields CASSATAGQPQHF. This chain connects TRBV5-5 to TRBJ1-5, with a tentative D call TRBD1 (5 bases). Germline-derived CDR1 and CDR2 are SGHKS and YYEKEE (reference sequence). CDR3 length: 13 residues. Trimming removed 4 bases at V and 7 bases at J, with 12 bases between.

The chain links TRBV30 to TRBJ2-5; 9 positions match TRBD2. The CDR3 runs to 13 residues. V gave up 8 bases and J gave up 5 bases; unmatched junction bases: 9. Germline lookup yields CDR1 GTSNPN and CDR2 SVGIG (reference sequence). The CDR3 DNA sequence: TGTGCCCTGGCTGGCGGGGGGGCGGAGACCCAGTACTTC. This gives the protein CALAGGGAETQYF.

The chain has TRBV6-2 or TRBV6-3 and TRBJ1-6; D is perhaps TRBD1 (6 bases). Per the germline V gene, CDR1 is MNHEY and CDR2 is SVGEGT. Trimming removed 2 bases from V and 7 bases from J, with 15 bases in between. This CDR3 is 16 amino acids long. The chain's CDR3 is CASSYGLDRRNSPLHF. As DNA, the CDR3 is TGTGCCAGCAGTTACGGCCTCGACAGGAGGAATTCACCCCTCCACTTT.